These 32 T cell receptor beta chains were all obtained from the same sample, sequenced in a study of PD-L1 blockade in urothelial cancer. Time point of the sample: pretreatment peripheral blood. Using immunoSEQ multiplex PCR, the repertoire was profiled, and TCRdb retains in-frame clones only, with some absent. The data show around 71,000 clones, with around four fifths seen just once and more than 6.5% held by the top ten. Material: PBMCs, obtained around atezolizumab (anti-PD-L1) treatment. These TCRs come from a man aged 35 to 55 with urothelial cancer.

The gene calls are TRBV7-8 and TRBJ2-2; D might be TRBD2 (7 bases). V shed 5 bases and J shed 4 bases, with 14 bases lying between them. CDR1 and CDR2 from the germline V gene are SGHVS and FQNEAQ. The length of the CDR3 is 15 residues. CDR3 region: CASSPPGGPTGELFF. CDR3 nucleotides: TGTGCCAGCAGCCCCCCCGGGGGGCCCACCGGGGAGCTGTTTTTT.

The CDR3 loop is CASSLGTSEQFF. The CDR3 nucleotides read TGTGCCAGCAGCCTCGGGACTAGCGAGCAGTTCTTC. The chain employs TRBV11-3 and TRBJ2-1, with 9 bases fitting TRBD2. The germline V gene encodes CDR1 SGHNT and CDR2 YENEEA. CDR3 length equals 12 residues. Germline trimming cut 5 bases from V and 10 bases from J; bases unmatched to any gene: 3.

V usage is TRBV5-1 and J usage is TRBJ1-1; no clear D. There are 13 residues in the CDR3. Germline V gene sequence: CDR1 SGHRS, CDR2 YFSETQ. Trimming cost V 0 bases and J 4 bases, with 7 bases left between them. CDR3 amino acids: CASSLGTTTEAFF. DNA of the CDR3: TGCGCCAGCAGCTTGGGGACTACCACTGAAGCTTTCTTT.

The CDR3 coding sequence is TGTGCCAGCAGCTTGCTGATGGCATACAATGAGCAGTTCTTC. Its protein product is CASSLLMAYNEQFF. The rearrangement uses TRBV5-5 and TRBJ2-1; D gene unclear. Germline V CDR1 and CDR2: SGHKS, YYEKEE (reference sequence). Trimming pared 1 base from V and 4 bases from J, leaving 9 bases between. CDR3 length: 14 amino acids.

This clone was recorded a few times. DNA of the CDR3: TGTGCCAGCAGCCTCCCCCGGGGGAGGGAGCATTTT. Amino acid sequence: CASSLPRGREHF. The chain carries TRBV7-2 and TRBJ1-5; TRBD1 is a possible D gene (5 bases). The CDR3 length is 12 residues. V was pared by 5 bases and J by 14 bases, with 16 bases between. CDR1 is SGHTA, CDR2 FQGNSA, per germline.

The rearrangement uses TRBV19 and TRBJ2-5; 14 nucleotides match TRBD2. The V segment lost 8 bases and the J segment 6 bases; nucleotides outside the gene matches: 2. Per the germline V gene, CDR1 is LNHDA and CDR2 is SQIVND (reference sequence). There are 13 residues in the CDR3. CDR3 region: CASGTSGSKTQYF. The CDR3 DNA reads TGTGCCAGTGGGACTAGCGGGAGTAAGACCCAGTACTTC.

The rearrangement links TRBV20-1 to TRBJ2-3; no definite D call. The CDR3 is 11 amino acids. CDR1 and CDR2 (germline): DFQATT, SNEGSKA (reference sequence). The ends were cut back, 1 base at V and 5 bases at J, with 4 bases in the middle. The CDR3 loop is CSARAGDTQYF. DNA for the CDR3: TGCAGTGCTAGAGCAGGAGATACGCAGTATTTT.

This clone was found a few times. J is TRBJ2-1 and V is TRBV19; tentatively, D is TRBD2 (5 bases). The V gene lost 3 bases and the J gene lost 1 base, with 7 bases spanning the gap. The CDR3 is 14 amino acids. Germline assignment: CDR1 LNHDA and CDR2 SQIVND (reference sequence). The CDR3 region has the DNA TGTGCCAGTAGTATGCGGAGGTCCTACAATGAGCAGTTCTTC. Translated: CASSMRRSYNEQFF.

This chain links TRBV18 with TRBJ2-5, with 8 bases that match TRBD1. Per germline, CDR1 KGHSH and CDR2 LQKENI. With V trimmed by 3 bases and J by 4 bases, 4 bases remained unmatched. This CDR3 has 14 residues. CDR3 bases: TGTGCCAGCTCACCCCGGACAGGGAGAGAGACCCAGTACTTC. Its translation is CASSPRTGRETQYF.

The CDR3 loop reads CASSPQIDQQGEKLFF. CDR3 DNA: TGTGCCAGCAGCCCCCAGATAGACCAGCAGGGTGAAAAACTGTTTTTT. The chain recombines TRBV11-2 with TRBJ1-4; D possibly corresponds to TRBD1 (5 bases). The V and J ends lost 5 bases and 7 bases respectively, with 20 bases between them. The CDR3 spans 16 residues. Looked up from germline, CDR1 is SGHAT and CDR2 is FQNNGV.

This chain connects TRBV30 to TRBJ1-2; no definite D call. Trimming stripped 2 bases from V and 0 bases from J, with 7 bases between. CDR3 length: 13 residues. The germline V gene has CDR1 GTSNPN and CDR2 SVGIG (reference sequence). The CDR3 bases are TGTGCCTGGAGTCCGGGAGCTAACTATGGCTACACCTTC. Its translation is CAWSPGANYGYTF.

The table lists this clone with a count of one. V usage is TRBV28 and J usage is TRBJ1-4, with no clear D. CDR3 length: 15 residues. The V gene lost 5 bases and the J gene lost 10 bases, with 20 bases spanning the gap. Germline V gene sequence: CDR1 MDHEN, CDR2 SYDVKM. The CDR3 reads CASSPTPKLLGKLFF. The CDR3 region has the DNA TGTGCCAGCAGTCCCACCCCCAAACTCCTAGGAAAACTGTTTTTT.

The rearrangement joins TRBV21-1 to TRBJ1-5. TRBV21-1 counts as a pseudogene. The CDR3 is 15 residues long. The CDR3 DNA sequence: TGTGCCAGCAGCAAAGGGTCTAAACTTTATCAGCCCCAGCATTTT. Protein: CASSKGSKLYQPQHF.

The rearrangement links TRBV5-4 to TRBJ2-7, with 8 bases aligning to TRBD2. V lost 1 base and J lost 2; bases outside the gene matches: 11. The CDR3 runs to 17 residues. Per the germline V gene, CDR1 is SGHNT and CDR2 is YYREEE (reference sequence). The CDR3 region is CASSLLPGLGATYEQYF. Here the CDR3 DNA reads TGTGCCAGCAGCTTGTTGCCGGGACTAGGGGCCACCTACGAGCAGTACTTC.

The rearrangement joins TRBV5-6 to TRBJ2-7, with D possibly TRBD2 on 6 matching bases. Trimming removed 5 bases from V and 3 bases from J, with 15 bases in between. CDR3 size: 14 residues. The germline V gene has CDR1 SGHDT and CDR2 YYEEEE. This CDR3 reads CASSLKRRGYEQYF. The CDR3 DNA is TGTGCCAGCAGTCTGAAGCGGAGGGGCTACGAGCAGTACTTC.

The CDR3 DNA is TGCAGCGTTGGCCGCCTTTTAGCCTACAATGAGCAGTTCTTC. This codes for CSVGRLLAYNEQFF. V is TRBV29-1 and J is TRBJ2-1; D unclear. The germline gives CDR1 SQVTM, CDR2 ANQGSEA. Trimming took off 4 bases at V and 2 bases at J, with 12 bases between the two ends. This CDR3 is 14 amino acids long.

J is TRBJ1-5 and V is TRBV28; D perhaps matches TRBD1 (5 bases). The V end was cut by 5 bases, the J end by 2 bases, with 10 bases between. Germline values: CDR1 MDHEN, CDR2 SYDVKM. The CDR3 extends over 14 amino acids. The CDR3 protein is CASSVDSRNQPQHF. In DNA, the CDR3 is TGTGCCAGCAGTGTAGACAGCCGCAATCAGCCCCAGCATTTT.

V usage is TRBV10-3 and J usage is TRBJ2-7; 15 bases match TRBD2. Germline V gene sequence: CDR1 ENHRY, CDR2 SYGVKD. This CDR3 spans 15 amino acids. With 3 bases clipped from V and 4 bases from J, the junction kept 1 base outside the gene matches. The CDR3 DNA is TGTGCCATCAGTGAAGGGACTAGCGGGGGGTACGAGCAGTACTTC. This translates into CAISEGTSGGYEQYF.

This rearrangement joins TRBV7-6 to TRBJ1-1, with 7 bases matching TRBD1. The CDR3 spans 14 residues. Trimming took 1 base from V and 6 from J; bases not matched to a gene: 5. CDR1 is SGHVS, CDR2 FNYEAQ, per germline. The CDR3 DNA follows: TGTGCCAGCAGCTTAGGGCAGGGGGACCCTGAAGCTTTCTTT. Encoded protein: CASSLGQGDPEAFF.

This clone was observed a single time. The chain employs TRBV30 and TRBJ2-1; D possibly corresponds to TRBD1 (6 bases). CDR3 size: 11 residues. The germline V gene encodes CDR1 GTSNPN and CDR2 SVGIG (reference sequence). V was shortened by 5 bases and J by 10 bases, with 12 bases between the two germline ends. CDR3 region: CAWVTGREQFF. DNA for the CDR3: TGTGCCTGGGTAACAGGGCGAGAGCAGTTCTTC.

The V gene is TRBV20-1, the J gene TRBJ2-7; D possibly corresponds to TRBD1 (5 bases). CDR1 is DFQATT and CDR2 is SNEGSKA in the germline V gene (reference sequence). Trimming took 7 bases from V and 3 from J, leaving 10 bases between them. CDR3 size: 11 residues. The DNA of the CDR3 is TGCAGTGGTGTTCAGGGCTACGAGCAGTACTTC. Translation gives CSGVQGYEQYF.

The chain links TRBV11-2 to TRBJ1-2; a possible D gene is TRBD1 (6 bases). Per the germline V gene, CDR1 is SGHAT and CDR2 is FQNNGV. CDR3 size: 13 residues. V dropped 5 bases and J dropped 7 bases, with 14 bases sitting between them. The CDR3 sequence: CASSREGGVGYTF. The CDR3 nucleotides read TGTGCCAGCAGCCGGGAAGGGGGGGTTGGCTACACCTTC.

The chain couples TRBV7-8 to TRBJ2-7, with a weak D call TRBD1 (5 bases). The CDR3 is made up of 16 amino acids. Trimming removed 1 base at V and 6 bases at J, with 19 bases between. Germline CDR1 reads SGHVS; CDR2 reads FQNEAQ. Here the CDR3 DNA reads TGTGCCAGCAGCTTAGAAGAAGCTACGCTAAGGGGCGAGCAGTACTTC. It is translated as CASSLEEATLRGEQYF.

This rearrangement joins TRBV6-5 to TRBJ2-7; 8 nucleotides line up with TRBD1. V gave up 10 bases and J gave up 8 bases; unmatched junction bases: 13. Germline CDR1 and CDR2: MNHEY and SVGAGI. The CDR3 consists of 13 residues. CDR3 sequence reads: CATHPGQDSQQYF. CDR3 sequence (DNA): TGTGCCACCCACCCGGGACAGGACAGTCAGCAGTACTTC.

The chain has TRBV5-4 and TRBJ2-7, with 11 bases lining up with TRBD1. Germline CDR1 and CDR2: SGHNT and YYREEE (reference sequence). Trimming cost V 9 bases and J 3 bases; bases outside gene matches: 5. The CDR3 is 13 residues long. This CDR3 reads CAIQDRGLYEQYF. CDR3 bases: TGTGCCATTCAGGACAGGGGGCTCTACGAGCAGTACTTC.

CDR3 in amino acids: CAISTGQPLGGQYF. The CDR3 DNA reads as TGTGCCATCAGCACTGGACAGCCTTTGGGTGGGCAGTACTTC. J is TRBJ2-7 and V is TRBV10-3, with TRBD1 as a possible D gene (6 bases). The V end lost 6 bases, the J end lost 9 bases, and 21 bases lay between the germline ends. CDR1 is ENHRY and CDR2 is SYGVKD in the germline V gene. This CDR3 is 14 amino acids long.

The CDR3 protein is CASSGHLGQAYNEQFF. The CDR3 coding sequence is TGCGCCAGCAGTGGCCACCTCGGACAGGCATACAATGAGCAGTTCTTC. The chain recombines TRBV10-1 with TRBJ2-1; 7 bases align to TRBD1. The V gene's germline CDR1 is WNHNN and CDR2 SYGVQD (reference sequence). This CDR3 is 16 amino acids long. V gave up 4 bases and J gave up 4 bases; unmatched junction bases: 10.

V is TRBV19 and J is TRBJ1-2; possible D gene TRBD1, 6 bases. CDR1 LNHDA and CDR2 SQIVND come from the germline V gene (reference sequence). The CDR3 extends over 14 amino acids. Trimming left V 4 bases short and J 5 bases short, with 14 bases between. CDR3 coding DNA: TGTGCCAGTAGTAGTCCCGGGACACGTTATGGCTACACCTTC. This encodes CASSSPGTRYGYTF.

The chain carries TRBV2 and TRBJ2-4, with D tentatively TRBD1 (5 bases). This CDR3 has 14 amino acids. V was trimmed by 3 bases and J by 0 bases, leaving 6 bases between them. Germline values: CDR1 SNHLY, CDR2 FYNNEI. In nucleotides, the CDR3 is TGTGCCAGCAGTGACAGGGAAGCCAAAAACATTCAGTACTTC. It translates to CASSDREAKNIQYF.

For the CDR3, the DNA is TGCGCCAGCACCCGACTAGCGGGAGCCTACAATGAGCAGTTCTTC. It yields the protein CASTRLAGAYNEQFF. The chain links TRBV23-1 to TRBJ2-1; TRBD2 matches at 12 bases. TRBV23-1 is classed as an ORF, of uncertain function. The CDR3 is made up of 15 amino acids. V was clipped by 7 bases and J by 2 bases; unmatched bases: 3.

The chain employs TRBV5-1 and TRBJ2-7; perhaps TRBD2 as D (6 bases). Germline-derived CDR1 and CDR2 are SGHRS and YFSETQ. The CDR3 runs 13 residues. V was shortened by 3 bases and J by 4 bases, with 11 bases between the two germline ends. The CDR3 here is CASSWGVDYEQYF. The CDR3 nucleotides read TGCGCCAGCAGCTGGGGGGTGGATTACGAGCAGTACTTC.

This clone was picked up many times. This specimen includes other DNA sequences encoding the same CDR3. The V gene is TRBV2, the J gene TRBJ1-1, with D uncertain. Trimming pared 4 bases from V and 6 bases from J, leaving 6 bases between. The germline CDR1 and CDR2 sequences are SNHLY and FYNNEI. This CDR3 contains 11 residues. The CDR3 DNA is TGTGCCAGCAGTGTTGGGCCTGAAGCTTTCTTT. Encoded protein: CASSVGPEAFF.